This passage covers 10 T cell receptor beta chains from one sample sequenced in a study of early T cells in non-severe SARS-CoV-2 infection. TCRdb itself ran the 5' RACE reads through MiXCR, one entry per CDR3 protein. Of some 56,000 distinct CDR3 sequences listed, roughly a tenth are singletons. Specimen: whole blood. Source of these receptors: an adult who was a healthcare worker with PCR-confirmed SARS-CoV-2 infection or an uninfected control (not recorded which).

In this sample, this clonotype turned up a few times. The chain recombines TRBV18 with TRBJ2-4; 9 bases line up with TRBD1. The trim removed 2 bases at V and 0 bases at J, leaving 11 bases unmatched. The germline gives CDR1 KGHSH, CDR2 LQKENI. The CDR3 covers 19 residues. The CDR3 here is CASSPAGQGSDGAKNIQYF. The CDR3 DNA sequence: TGTGCCAGCTCACCAGCAGGACAGGGGAGCGATGGAGCCAAAAACATTCAGTACTTC.

This clonotype came up many times. The rearrangement links TRBV12-2 to TRBJ2-4; TRBD1, the table's D call, was not compared with the DNA. TRBV12-2 is an annotated pseudogene. This CDR3 has 16 residues. The CDR3 bases are TGTGCAAGGGCGCTTGCGCGGGCTTTAGCCAAAAACATTCAGTACTTC. This gives the protein CARALARALAKNIQYF.

This clonotype was counted ten times or more. The chain is built from TRBV6-2 or TRBV6-3 and TRBJ2-1; possible D gene TRBD2, 6 bases. Germline V gives CDR1 MNHEY, CDR2 SVGEGT. V was pared by 1 base and J by 2 bases, with 9 bases between. The CDR3 runs to 15 residues. This CDR3 reads CASSYWRTTYNEQFF. The CDR3 DNA follows: TGTGCCAGCAGTTACTGGAGGACTACCTACAATGAGCAGTTCTTC.

In its sample, this clonotype was seen many times. V and J are TRBV6-2 or TRBV6-3 and TRBJ2-7, with 8 nucleotides matching TRBD1. V lost 7 bases to trimming and J lost 2 bases; unmatched junction nucleotides: 4. The germline CDR1 and CDR2 sequences are MNHEY and SVGEGT. The CDR3 totals 13 residues. The chain's CDR3 is CASTWTGTYEQYF. CDR3 DNA: TGTGCCAGCACCTGGACAGGGACCTACGAGCAGTACTTC.

This clonotype was counted between two and nine times. J is TRBJ2-1 and V is TRBV9; possibly TRBD1 for D (6 bases). V shed 2 bases and J shed 2 bases, with 11 bases lying between them. The CDR3 has 15 amino acids. CDR1 is SGDLS and CDR2 is YYNGEE in the germline V gene. The CDR3: CASSVLGGPYNEQFF. CDR3 DNA: TGTGCCAGCAGCGTTCTAGGGGGACCCTACAATGAGCAGTTCTTC.

By frequency in the sample, this clonotype is medium-sized. The chain joins TRBV7-9 to TRBJ2-5, with D tentatively TRBD2 (6 bases). Germline loops: CDR1 SEHNR, CDR2 FQNEAQ (reference sequence). Between the trimmed V and J ends, which lost 5 bases and 5 bases, there was a span of 12 bases. There are 13 residues in the CDR3. This CDR3 reads CASSREFWETQYF. In nucleotides, the CDR3 is TGTGCCAGCAGCCGGGAGTTTTGGGAGACCCAGTACTTC.

This clonotype was seen more than once but under ten times. CDR3 sequence: CSVDAGADYEQYF. The CDR3 bases are TGCAGCGTTGATGCCGGGGCCGACTACGAGCAGTACTTC. The V call is TRBV29-1, the J call TRBJ2-7; D may be TRBD1 or TRBD2 (5 bases each). CDR3 size: 13 residues. From germline, CDR1 is SQVTM and CDR2 ANQGSEA. Between the trimmed V and J ends, which lost 3 bases and 3 bases, there was a span of 12 bases.

Only a few counts were recorded for this clonotype. CDR3 protein: CASSLSIRGEAFF. DNA for the CDR3: TGTGCCAGCAGCTTATCCATCAGGGGGGAAGCTTTCTTT. The V and J genes are TRBV7-3 and TRBJ1-1; 7 nucleotides match TRBD1. Germline V gene lookup returns CDR1 SGHTA and CDR2 FQGTGA. The CDR3 sequence is 13 residues long. V lost 2 bases to trimming and J lost 8 bases; unmatched junction nucleotides: 5.

This clonotype turned up a few times. V is TRBV10-3 and J is TRBJ1-2, with D unresolved. The CDR3 consists of 12 residues. The V end lost 6 bases, the J end lost 4 bases, and 9 bases lay between the germline ends. Germline CDR1 reads ENHRY; CDR2 reads SYGVKD. This CDR3 reads CAISGPSYGYTF. Written as DNA, the CDR3 is TGTGCCATCAGCGGGCCCTCCTATGGCTACACCTTC.

Note on this clonotype: At one end, the junction sequence differs from germline, possibly due to a read error. The V call is TRBV29-1, the J call TRBJ2-3; 8 bases are a match to TRBD2. The CDR3 has 15 residues. The V gene's germline CDR1 is SQVTM and CDR2 ANQGSEA. DNA of the CDR3: TGCAGCGTTGCCCAAGCGGGAGCGGTCGGAGATACGCAGAATTTT. It translates to CSVAQAGAVGDTQNF.